These 10 T cell receptor beta chains were sequenced from one sample in a study of cytomegalovirus exposure and HLA in healthy donors. PCR was performed using 60 Vbeta and 13 Jbeta primers. TCRdb's copy holds only in-frame clones and misses some; the assay was immunoSEQ multiplex PCR. The profile covers roughly 57,000 clones, with around four fifths appearing a single time and about 3.1% taken by the ten largest. The sequencing sample was made of PBMCs. The receptors were gathered from a man aged 50 to 59 in good health and CMV-seronegative.

The chain employs TRBV4-2 and TRBJ1-6; TRBD1 might be the D (5 bases). This CDR3 has 18 residues. Trimming took off 0 bases at V and 6 bases at J, with 18 bases between the two ends. CDR1 is LGHNA and CDR2 is YNFKEQ in the germline V gene. CDR3 sequence: CASSQDVQGTLGNSPLHF. The CDR3 nucleotides are TGTGCCAGCAGCCAAGATGTTCAGGGAACGTTGGGTAATTCACCCCTCCACTTT.

V and J are TRBV29-1 and TRBJ2-7; 7 bases align to TRBD1. Trimming cost V 6 bases and J 3 bases; bases outside gene matches: 11. This CDR3 contains 14 residues. Germline CDR1 is SQVTM and CDR2 is ANQGSEA. CDR3 region: CSVVRDRGFYEQYF. The DNA for the CDR3 is TGCAGCGTGGTCCGGGACAGAGGATTCTACGAGCAGTACTTC.

V gene TRBV5-6 combines with J gene TRBJ1-2, with a weak D call TRBD1 (5 bases). CDR3 size: 14 residues. Trimming left V 3 bases short and J 5 bases short, with 14 bases between. The germline V gene encodes CDR1 SGHDT and CDR2 YYEEEE. CDR3 bases: TGTGCCAGCAGCTCTCAGGGAGGAGGTTATGGCTACACCTTC. Translating it yields CASSSQGGGYGYTF.

V usage is TRBV29-1 and J usage is TRBJ2-3; 9 bases match TRBD1. Germline loops: CDR1 SQVTM, CDR2 ANQGSEA. The CDR3 extends over 14 amino acids. Trimming at V came to 6 bases and at J to 0 bases, leaving 4 bases not matched to a gene. CDR3 amino acids: CSVGQGTSTDTQYF. In nucleotides, the CDR3 is TGCAGCGTGGGACAGGGCACCAGCACAGATACGCAGTATTTT.

The genes are TRBV18 and TRBJ1-3; TRBD1 is a possible D gene (6 bases). Germline CDR1 is KGHSH and CDR2 is LQKENI. The CDR3 sequence is 17 residues long. V was pared by 4 bases and J by 0 bases, with 16 bases between. The CDR3 DNA sequence: TGTGCCAGCTCACTCGTGGACCAGGGGTACTCTGGAAACACCATATATTTT. It encodes CASSLVDQGYSGNTIYF.

The rearrangement uses TRBV6-1 and TRBJ1-6; D is unresolved. The V gene's germline CDR1 is MNHNS and CDR2 SASEGT. The CDR3 is 17 amino acids. Trimming pared 2 bases from V and 0 bases from J, leaving 11 bases between. CDR3 DNA: TGTGCCAGCAGTGAATGGTCAGGTAGCTCCTATAATTCACCCCTCCACTTT. This sequence encodes CASSEWSGSSYNSPLHF.

The chain has TRBV10-1 and TRBJ2-7; the match to TRBD1 covers 8 bases. The CDR3 has 12 amino acids. The germline CDR1 and CDR2 sequences are WNHNN and SYGVQD (reference sequence). V lost 8 bases, J lost 6 bases, and 6 bases stayed unmatched. CDR3 sequence: CASRDRTFEQYF. In nucleotides, the CDR3 is TGCGCCAGCCGGGACAGGACATTCGAGCAGTACTTC.

The chain employs TRBV11-2 and TRBJ2-1; D is uncertain. Germline V CDR1 and CDR2: SGHAT, FQNNGV. This CDR3 spans 13 amino acids. V shed 6 bases and J shed 8 bases, with 14 bases lying between them. CDR3 in amino acids: CASRSSPGYEQFF. The CDR3 DNA reads as TGTGCCAGCAGATCAAGTCCCGGGTATGAGCAGTTCTTC.

V is TRBV6-1 and J is TRBJ2-5; tentatively, D is TRBD1 (6 bases). The germline V gene encodes CDR1 MNHNS and CDR2 SASEGT. The CDR3 is made up of 14 amino acids. The V end was cut by 7 bases, the J end by 1 base, with 13 bases between. CDR3 DNA: TGTGCCAGCACCGAGACAGGACCCCAAGAGACCCAGTACTTC. This sequence encodes CASTETGPQETQYF.

The chain carries TRBV6-1 and TRBJ2-3; 8 bases map to TRBD2. The CDR3 has 14 residues. Trimming removed 7 bases from V and 0 bases from J; junction bases left unmatched: 3. The germline V gene has CDR1 MNHNS and CDR2 SASEGT. Here the CDR3 DNA reads TGTGCCAGCATGCGGGGGGCAAGCACAGATACGCAGTATTTT. It is translated as CASMRGASTDTQYF.